The 32 T cell receptor beta chains presented below share a single source sample, sequenced in a study of regulatory T cells in long-lasting Graves disease. Construction of the TCR beta libraries employed iRepertoire HTBI primers in conjunction with Arm-PCR of CDR3 regions. TCRdb re-called the multiplex PCR reads with MiXCR, one entry per CDR3 protein. The data hold about 440,000 distinct CDR3 sequences, with around 15% observed a single time. The sample's time point: newly diagnosed GD, antithyroid drugs for less than 3 months. Construction of the TCR library relied on RNA isolated from PBMCs. These data are also associated with another study on T cells in Graves' hyperthyroidism and ophthalmopathy.

The source was peripheral blood mononuclear cells (PBMCs), collected at new diagnosis, from a patient treated with antithyroid drugs. The receptors here all came from a woman aged 18 to 35 with Graves disease.

This clonotype was detected only a few times. This chain uses TRBV7-2 with TRBJ1-1; no definite D call. V was shortened by 0 bases and J by 6 bases, with 8 bases between the two germline ends. The germline V gene encodes CDR1 SGHTA and CDR2 FQGNSA. There are 13 residues in the CDR3. The CDR3 reads CASSLARVAEAFF. CDR3 nucleotide sequence: TGTGCCAGCAGCTTAGCTAGGGTCGCTGAAGCTTTCTTT. The full variable domain, in which reference TRBV7-2 and TRBJ1-1 provide the parts outside the CDR3, is GAGVSQSPSNKVTEKGKDVELRCDPISGHTALYWYRQSLGQGLEFLIYFQGNSAPDKSGLPSDRFSAERTGGSVSTLTIQRTQQEDSAVYLCASSLARVAEAFFGQGTRLTVV.

This clonotype was picked up many times. The V gene is TRBV18, the J gene TRBJ2-7; 7 nucleotides agree with TRBD2. Per germline, CDR1 KGHSH and CDR2 LQKENI. The CDR3 length is 15 residues. Unmatched junction bases numbered 10, after V lost 3 bases and J lost 5 bases. CDR3 DNA: TGTGCCAGCTCACCGTCGACTAGCTTTGTCGACGAGCAGTACTTC. Protein product: CASSPSTSFVDEQYF.

This clonotype occurred many times. V is TRBV30 and J is TRBJ2-2; D not certain. CDR1 is GTSNPN, CDR2 SVGIG, per germline (reference sequence). The CDR3 is 14 amino acids. Between the trimmed V and J ends, which lost 1 base and 2 bases, there was a span of 8 bases. CDR3 amino acids: CAWSGYSNTGELFF. CDR3 DNA: TGTGCCTGGAGTGGGTATAGCAACACCGGGGAGCTGTTTTTT.

This clonotype was seen only a few times. V gene TRBV2 combines with J gene TRBJ1-4; weak D call: TRBD1 (6 bases). Per the germline V gene, CDR1 is SNHLY and CDR2 is FYNNEI. V lost 10 bases and J 10 bases, leaving 19 bases between the germline ends. The CDR3 is 13 amino acids. The CDR3 DNA follows: TGTGCCATCTTACAGGGTATGTCCGGAAAACTGTTTTTT. Its translation: CAILQGMSGKLFF.

Here the CDR3 DNA reads TGCGCCAGCAGTGAGTCGCCATATAGCGGGAGGGCCTCTAGCACAGATACGCAGTATTTT. Translated, it gives CASSESPYSGRASSTDTQYF. The chain couples TRBV10-2 to TRBJ2-3; 11 positions agree with TRBD2. Trimming cost V 0 bases and J 0 bases; bases outside gene matches: 11. Germline V gives CDR1 WSHSY, CDR2 SAAADI. This CDR3 is 20 amino acids long.

This clonotype was counted many times. The chain has TRBV2 and TRBJ2-2; 8 nucleotides agree with TRBD1. CDR1 and CDR2 from the germline V gene are SNHLY and FYNNEI. V trimming: 5 bases; J trimming: 2 bases; junction bases outside the gene matches: 7. This CDR3 is 16 amino acids long. The CDR3 loop is CASSSPGGLNTGELFF. DNA for the CDR3: TGTGCCAGCAGTAGCCCAGGGGGCCTAAACACCGGGGAGCTGTTTTTT. Variable domain in full (rest from reference TRBV2 and TRBJ2-2): EPEVTQTPSHQVTQMGQEVILRCVPISNHLYFYWYRQILGQKVEFLVSFYNNEISEKSEIFDDQFSVERPDGSNFTLKIRSTKLEDSAMYFCASSSPGGLNTGELFFGEGSRLTVL.

This clonotype was counted many times. V is TRBV7-9 and J is TRBJ2-7; unclear D gene. Trimming stripped 7 bases from V and 6 bases from J, with 10 bases between. Germline values: CDR1 SEHNR, CDR2 FQNEAQ (reference sequence). This CDR3 has 11 residues. CDR3 in DNA: TGTGCCAGCAAAGGCCTGGCCGAGCAGTACTTC. Protein product: CASKGLAEQYF.

This clonotype showed up many times. V gene TRBV2 combines with J gene TRBJ1-1, with D uncertain. Germline V gives CDR1 SNHLY, CDR2 FYNNEI. The germline V and J ends were trimmed by 0 bases and 1 base, with 12 bases remaining between them. The CDR3 length is 16 residues. The chain's CDR3 is CASSEALRRENTEAFF. Here the CDR3 DNA reads TGTGCCAGCAGTGAAGCGCTTCGTAGGGAGAACACTGAAGCTTTCTTT.

This sequence joins TRBV3-1 and TRBJ1-1; TRBD1 might be the D (5 bases). V lost 4 bases, J lost 3 bases, and 9 bases lay in between. There are 13 residues in the CDR3. The germline CDR1 and CDR2 sequences are LGHDT and YNNKEL (reference sequence). This CDR3 reads CASSRTLHTEAFF. The CDR3 DNA reads as TGTGCCAGCAGCCGGACACTACACACTGAAGCTTTCTTT.

J is TRBJ1-2 and V is TRBV11-2, with 7 positions matching TRBD1. Per germline, CDR1 SGHAT and CDR2 FQNNGV. The CDR3 runs to 16 residues. Unmatched junction bases numbered 10, after V lost 3 bases and J lost 3 bases. CDR3 in DNA: TGTGCCAGCAGCTTCGACAGGGCGTCTTTTGACTATGGCTACACCTTC. Protein sequence: CASSFDRASFDYGYTF. The variable domain in full, with the rest retrieved from reference TRBV11-2 and TRBJ1-2, is EAGVAQSPRYKIIEKRQSVAFWCNPISGHATLYWYQQILGQGPKLLIQFQNNGVVDDSQLPKDRFSAERLKGVDSTLKIQPAKLEDSAVYLCASSFDRASFDYGYTFGSGTRLTVV.

Concerning this clonotype: A clone one base away is much larger, so this may be a read error. This chain joins TRBV29-1 and TRBJ2-1; D gene unclear. TRBJ2-7 explains the end of the DNA better; the J call may be wrong. CDR3 length: 11 residues. Germline lookup yields CDR1 SQVTM and CDR2 ANQGSEA. DNA for the CDR3: TGCAGCGTTCGTGGCTACAATGAGCAGTACTTC. It yields the protein CSVRGYNEQYF.

This clonotype was observed many times. The J gene is TRBJ2-1, the V gene TRBV28; D uncertain. Trimming pared 3 bases from V and 1 base from J, leaving 7 bases between. This CDR3 region has 14 residues. Germline V gives CDR1 MDHEN, CDR2 SYDVKM. For the CDR3, the DNA is TGTGCCAGCAGTTTTACGGCGTCCTACAATGAGCAGTTCTTC. This gives the protein CASSFTASYNEQFF.

The J gene is TRBJ2-7, the V gene TRBV28; no firm D call. Between the trimmed V and J ends, which lost 2 bases and 5 bases, there was a span of 7 bases. The CDR3 runs 12 residues. Germline V gene data show CDR1 as MDHEN and CDR2 as SYDVKM. CDR3 DNA sequence: TGTGCCAGCAGTTTAGGGTGGCACGAGCAGTACTTC. The encoded protein is CASSLGWHEQYF.

This clonotype was seen only a few times. The chain couples TRBV11-2 to TRBJ2-1; 8 bases align to TRBD1. The CDR3 loop spans 14 amino acids. V gave up 7 bases and J gave up 5 bases; unmatched junction bases: 7. CDR1 and CDR2 (germline): SGHAT, FQNNGV. In DNA, the CDR3 is TGTGCCAGCAAACCGGGACAGGTTAACAATGAGCAGTTCTTC. This sequence encodes CASKPGQVNNEQFF.

This clonotype was recorded at least ten times. The V and J genes are TRBV7-9 and TRBJ2-7; the D is unclear. The germline V gene has CDR1 SEHNR and CDR2 FQNEAQ (reference sequence). V lost 1 base and J 4 bases, leaving 5 bases between the germline ends. CDR3 size: 12 residues. CDR3 amino acids: CASSLEKYEQYF. The CDR3 nucleotides read TGTGCCAGCAGCTTAGAGAAATACGAGCAGTACTTC.

The J gene is TRBJ2-7, the V gene TRBV5-1, with D maybe TRBD2 (6 bases). There are 15 residues in the CDR3. Germline assignment: CDR1 SGHRS and CDR2 YFSETQ. The germline V and J ends were trimmed by 4 bases and 6 bases, with 20 bases remaining between them. CDR3 loop: CASSASASALFEQYF. Here the CDR3 DNA reads TGCGCCAGCAGCGCGTCGGCTAGCGCGTTATTCGAGCAGTACTTC.

This clonotype was recorded many times. The DNA of the CDR3 is TGTGCCAGCTCACCACGCACAGGGAACGACAATGAGCAGTTCTTC. It specifies CASSPRTGNDNEQFF. The rearrangement joins TRBV18 to TRBJ2-1, with D possibly being TRBD1 (6 bases). CDR1 is KGHSH and CDR2 is LQKENI in the germline V gene. This CDR3 is built from 15 residues. The V end was cut by 1 base, the J end by 5 bases, with 12 bases between.

Only one count was recorded for this clonotype. The chain uses TRBV7-9 and TRBJ2-1; 10 bases are shared with TRBD2. V gave up 5 bases and J gave up 10 bases; unmatched junction bases: 8. The CDR3 runs to 14 residues. Germline V gives CDR1 SEHNR, CDR2 FQNEAQ (reference sequence). CDR3 coding DNA: TGTGCCAGCAGCGGCTTAGCGGGAGGTCGGGAGCAGTTCTTC. Translating it yields CASSGLAGGREQFF.

The CDR3 loop reads CASILTEAFF. As DNA, the CDR3 is TGTGCCAGCATTTTAACTGAAGCTTTCTTT. The gene calls are TRBV6-2 or TRBV6-3 and TRBJ1-1; no firm D call. V shed 7 bases and J shed 5 bases, with 5 bases lying between them. The CDR3 length is 10 residues. CDR1 is MNHEY and CDR2 is SVGEGT in the germline V gene.

This clonotype was found once. DNA for the CDR3: TGTGCCAGCACCCAGGGTGGGATGGACGAGCAGTACTTC. This sequence encodes CASTQGGMDEQYF. The chain carries TRBV6-1 and TRBJ2-7; the D gene is possibly TRBD1 (5 bases). Trimming stripped 7 bases from V and 5 bases from J, with 15 bases between. Germline CDR1 MNHNS, CDR2 SASEGT. This CDR3 has 13 residues.

V is TRBV7-8 and J is TRBJ2-5, with TRBD2 matching 12 bases. The V gene's germline CDR1 is SGHVS and CDR2 FQNEAQ. Germline trimming cut 0 bases from V and 5 bases from J; bases unmatched to any gene: 4. This CDR3 is built from 16 residues. For the CDR3, the DNA is TGTGCCAGCAGCTTAGCGACTAGCGGGAGTGGGGAGACCCAGTACTTC. Translating gives CASSLATSGSGETQYF.

This clonotype was detected many times. The chain uses TRBV12-3 or TRBV12-4 and TRBJ2-2; 8 bases line up with TRBD2. The CDR3 spans 17 residues. The trim removed 5 bases at V and 0 bases at J, leaving 8 bases unmatched. CDR3 sequence reads: CASSPIAGRSNTGELFF. DNA for the CDR3: TGTGCCAGCAGTCCTATAGCGGGAAGATCGAACACCGGGGAGCTGTTTTTT.

Concerning this clonotype: One base away lies a much larger clone, so this may be a sequencing read error. The CDR3 loop reads CASSLRTGGAEQFF. The CDR3 bases are TGTGCCAGCAGCTTAAGAACAGGGGGCGCCGAGCAGTTCTTC. The chain is built from TRBV11-1 and TRBJ2-1; the match to TRBD1 covers 9 bases. Per germline, CDR1 SGHAT and CDR2 FQDESV (reference sequence). After removal of 2 bases from V and 10 bases from J, the junction contained 6 bases not matched to a gene. The CDR3 totals 14 residues.

This clonotype was seen repeatedly, ten times or more. This chain uses TRBV27 with TRBJ2-5, with D perhaps being TRBD1 or TRBD2 (6 bases each). Germline-derived CDR1 and CDR2 are MNHEY and SMNVEV (reference sequence). This CDR3 has 15 residues. Trimming pared 0 bases from V and 2 bases from J, leaving 10 bases between. The CDR3: CASSLSGGRQETQYF. Here the CDR3 DNA reads TGTGCCAGCAGTTTATCGGGGGGCAGACAAGAGACCCAGTACTTC.

This clonotype was seen a few times. This chain uses TRBV29-1 with TRBJ1-2; tentative D call: TRBD1 (5 bases). CDR1 is SQVTM and CDR2 is ANQGSEA in the germline V gene. V dropped 7 bases and J dropped 2 bases, with 11 bases sitting between them. The CDR3 consists of 12 residues. The CDR3 spells CSGGTANYGYTF. The CDR3 bases are TGCAGCGGGGGGACGGCGAACTATGGCTACACCTTC. Looking up the rest from reference TRBV29-1 and TRBJ1-2 gives the full variable domain: SAVISQKPSRDICQRGTSLTIQCQVDSQVTMMFWYRQQPGQSLTLIATANQGSEATYESGFVIDKFPISRPNLTFSTLTVSNMSPEDSSIYLCSGGTANYGYTFGSGTRLTVV.

The chain carries TRBV19 and TRBJ2-7; 11 bases align to TRBD2. Germline V lookup: CDR1 LNHDA, CDR2 SQIVND (reference sequence). The CDR3 length is 18 residues. V shed 3 bases, J shed 7 bases, and the junction held 17 bases outside the gene matches. The CDR3 coding sequence is TGTGCCAGTAGTATGAGGCTAGCGGGAGGAACATCTACGAGGGAGCAGTACTTC. The encoded protein is CASSMRLAGGTSTREQYF.

This clonotype occurred a few times. The gene calls are TRBV11-1 and TRBJ1-1; 8 bases agree with TRBD1. Unmatched junction bases numbered 11, after V lost 6 bases and J lost 5 bases. CDR3 length: 15 residues. Germline loops: CDR1 SGHAT, CDR2 FQDESV (reference sequence). The CDR3 loop reads CASSYSQGAKTEAFF. CDR3 coding DNA: TGTGCCAGCAGTTACTCCCAGGGGGCGAAAACTGAAGCTTTCTTT.

This clonotype came up a few times. V and J are TRBV11-1 and TRBJ2-7; TRBD1 matches at 7 bases. The CDR3 runs to 13 residues. J gave up 2 bases and V 5 bases, and 3 bases lay outside the gene matches. Germline V CDR1 and CDR2: SGHAT, FQDESV (reference sequence). The CDR3 reads CASSKTGAYEQYF. In DNA form, the CDR3 reads TGTGCCAGCAGCAAAACAGGGGCCTACGAGCAGTACTTC.

A few counts support this clonotype. The rearrangement uses TRBV6-1 and TRBJ2-7; 12 bases fit TRBD2. The junction had 9 bases not matched to a gene; V was cut back by 3 bases and J by 6 bases. CDR1 is MNHNS, CDR2 SASEGT, per germline. This CDR3 contains 16 residues. The CDR3: CASSDPRLAGDGEQYF. The CDR3 DNA reads as TGTGCCAGCAGTGATCCCAGACTAGCGGGAGATGGCGAGCAGTACTTC.

The chain carries TRBV27 and TRBJ2-1; 8 positions match TRBD1. The CDR3 runs to 18 residues. V lost 2 bases and J lost 2; bases outside the gene matches: 11. The germline gives CDR1 MNHEY, CDR2 SMNVEV (reference sequence). The CDR3 reads CASSLNPLDRDTYNEQFF. The CDR3 DNA reads TGTGCCAGCAGTTTAAACCCCCTGGACAGGGACACCTACAATGAGCAGTTCTTC.

The rearrangement links TRBV6-1 to TRBJ2-1; TRBD1 aligns across 7 bases. Per the germline V gene, CDR1 is MNHNS and CDR2 is SASEGT. V lost 3 bases to trimming and J lost 0 bases; unmatched junction nucleotides: 11. CDR3 length: 18 residues. The CDR3: CASSDQGTARSSYNEQFF. Written as DNA, the CDR3 is TGTGCCAGCAGTGATCAAGGGACAGCCCGGAGCTCCTACAATGAGCAGTTCTTC.

V gene TRBV20-1 combines with J gene TRBJ2-2; D gene unclear. The CDR3 covers 13 residues. The V gene's germline CDR1 is DFQATT and CDR2 SNEGSKA (reference sequence). Trimming left V 1 base short and J 8 bases short, with 11 bases between. CDR3 nucleotide sequence: TGCAGTGCTAGAGGCGACATCATGGGGGAGCTGTTTTTT. Translated: CSARGDIMGELFF.